Listed below are T cell receptor beta chains from one sample, sequenced in a study of cytomegalovirus exposure and HLA in healthy donors. The method was immunoSEQ multiplex PCR; TCRdb's version includes in-frame clones alone and lacks a portion of them. This table holds about 160,000 clones, 60% to 80% found once. Sequencing was done on a sample of PBMCs. Receptors originate from a woman aged 50 to 65 in good health and CMV-seropositive. CDR3s include the opening cysteine and the closing phenylalanine or tryptophan. Fields, in order: V gene, D gene, J gene, clone size, CDR3 DNA, CDR3 protein. The D gene is left open where the match is weak. Clone size appears in some rows only: once, few, many, or a class for an expanded clone.

V gene: TRBV6-6
D gene: -
J gene: TRBJ2-7
clone size: -
CDR3 DNA: TGTGCCAGCAGTACCAGTCGGCCAGCGTACGAGCAGTACTTC
CDR3 protein: CASSTSRPAYEQYF

V gene: TRBV28
D gene: -
J gene: TRBJ1-2
clone size: -
CDR3 DNA: TGTGCCAGCAGTTTACCCGGGGTTTATGGCTACACCTTC
CDR3 protein: CASSLPGVYGYTF

V gene: TRBV7-9
D gene: -
J gene: TRBJ1-1
clone size: few
CDR3 DNA: TGTGCCAGCAGCCGACAGGCAAACACTGAAGCTTTCTTT
CDR3 protein: CASSRQANTEAFF

V gene: TRBV6-5
D gene: -
J gene: TRBJ1-2
clone size: -
CDR3 DNA: TGTGCCAGCAGTTACGGGACAATCAACGATGGCTACACCTTC
CDR3 protein: CASSYGTINDGYTF

V gene: TRBV7-9
D gene: -
J gene: TRBJ2-7
clone size: -
CDR3 DNA: TGTGCCAGCAGCAGCCAGGGGGGCGTCTACGAGCAGTACTTC
CDR3 protein: CASSSQGGVYEQYF

V gene: TRBV2
D gene: -
J gene: TRBJ1-2
clone size: -
CDR3 DNA: TGTGCCAGCAGTGTAGGGGAAAACTATGGCTACACCTTC
CDR3 protein: CASSVGENYGYTF

V gene: TRBV20-1
D gene: -
J gene: TRBJ2-1
clone size: -
CDR3 DNA: TGCAGTGCTAGACGCCGCGGTGAGCAGTTCTTC
CDR3 protein: CSARRRGEQFF

V gene: TRBV25-1
D gene: -
J gene: TRBJ1-1
clone size: -
CDR3 DNA: TGTGCCAGCAGTGAGACCGCGGTTATGAACACTGAAGCTTTCTTT
CDR3 protein: CASSETAVMNTEAFF

V gene: TRBV7-9
D gene: TRBD2
J gene: TRBJ2-4
clone size: -
CDR3 DNA: TGTGCCAGCAGCCGTTCAAGGGGCGCGGGGGACATTCAGTACTTC
CDR3 protein: CASSRSRGAGDIQYF

V gene: TRBV10-2
D gene: -
J gene: TRBJ2-7
clone size: -
CDR3 DNA: TGCGCCAGCAGCCTAGACTTTGGAGCAGTGTCCTACGAGCAGTACTTC
CDR3 protein: CASSLDFGAVSYEQYF

V gene: TRBV18
D gene: TRBD1
J gene: TRBJ2-5
clone size: -
CDR3 DNA: TGTGCCAGCTCACGCTACAGGGGGCGCCTCCAAGAGACCCAGTACTTC
CDR3 protein: CASSRYRGRLQETQYF

V gene: TRBV9
D gene: -
J gene: TRBJ2-7
clone size: -
CDR3 DNA: TGTGCCAGCAGCGTAGGGGGGGACTCCTACGAGCAGTACTTC
CDR3 protein: CASSVGGDSYEQYF

V gene: TRBV6-1
D gene: -
J gene: TRBJ2-5
clone size: -
CDR3 DNA: TGTGCCAGCAGGATTACATCTCCTCAAGAGACCCAGTACTTC
CDR3 protein: CASRITSPQETQYF

V gene: TRBV23-1
D gene: -
J gene: TRBJ2-7
clone size: -
CDR3 DNA: TGCGCCAGCAGTTGCCGGGGGGCGCAACCTTACGAGCAGTACTTC
CDR3 protein: CASSCRGAQPYEQYF

V gene: TRBV5-1
D gene: TRBD1
J gene: TRBJ1-5
clone size: -
CDR3 DNA: TGCGCCAGCAGCCAGGGACAGGGAGATCAGCCCCAGCATTTT
CDR3 protein: CASSQGQGDQPQHF

V gene: TRBV7-9
D gene: -
J gene: TRBJ1-6
clone size: -
CDR3 DNA: TGCGCCAGCAGCTTATGGTTCGGGGGACGTTCACCCCTCCACTTT
CDR3 protein: CASSLWFGGRSPLHF

V gene: TRBV27
D gene: -
J gene: TRBJ2-2
clone size: -
CDR3 DNA: TGTGCCAGCAGGGAAGCCGGGACACGCTATACTACCGGGGAGCTGTTTTTT
CDR3 protein: CASREAGTRYTTGELFF

V gene: TRBV28
D gene: TRBD1
J gene: TRBJ1-6
clone size: -
CDR3 DNA: TGTGCCAGCAGTTCCCCGGCCCGGACAGGGGGCTCACCCCTCCACTTT
CDR3 protein: CASSSPARTGGSPLHF